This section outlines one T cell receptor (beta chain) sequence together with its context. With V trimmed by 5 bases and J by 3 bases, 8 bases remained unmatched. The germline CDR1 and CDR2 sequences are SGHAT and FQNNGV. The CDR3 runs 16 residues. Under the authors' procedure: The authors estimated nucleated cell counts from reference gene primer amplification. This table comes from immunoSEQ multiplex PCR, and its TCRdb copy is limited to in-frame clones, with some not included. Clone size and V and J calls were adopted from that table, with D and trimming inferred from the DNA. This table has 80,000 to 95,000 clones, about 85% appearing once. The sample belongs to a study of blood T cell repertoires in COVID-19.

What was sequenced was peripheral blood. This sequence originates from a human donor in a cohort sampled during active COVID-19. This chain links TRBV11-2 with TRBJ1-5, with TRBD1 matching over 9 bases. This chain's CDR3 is CASSLRGQGINQPQHF. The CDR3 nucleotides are TGTGCCAGCAGCCTACGAGGACAGGGGATCAATCAGCCCCAGCATTTT.